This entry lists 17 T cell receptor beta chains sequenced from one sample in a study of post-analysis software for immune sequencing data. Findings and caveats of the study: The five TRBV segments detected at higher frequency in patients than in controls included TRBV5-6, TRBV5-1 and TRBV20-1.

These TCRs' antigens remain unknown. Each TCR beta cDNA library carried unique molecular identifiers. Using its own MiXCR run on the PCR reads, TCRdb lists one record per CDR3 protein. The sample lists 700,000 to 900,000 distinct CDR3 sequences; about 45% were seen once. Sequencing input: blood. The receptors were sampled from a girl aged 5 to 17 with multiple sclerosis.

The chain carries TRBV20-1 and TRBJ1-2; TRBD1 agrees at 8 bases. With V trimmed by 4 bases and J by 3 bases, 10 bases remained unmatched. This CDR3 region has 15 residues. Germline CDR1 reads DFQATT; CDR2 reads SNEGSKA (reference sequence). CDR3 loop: CSATKPGGEDYGYTF. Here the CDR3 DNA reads TGCAGTGCTACTAAGCCAGGGGGCGAAGACTATGGCTACACCTTC.

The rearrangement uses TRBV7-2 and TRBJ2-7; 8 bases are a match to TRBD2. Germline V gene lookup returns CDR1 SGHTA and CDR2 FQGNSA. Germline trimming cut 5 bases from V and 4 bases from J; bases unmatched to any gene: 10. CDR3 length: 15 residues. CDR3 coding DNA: TGTGCCAGCAGCCCCTGGTGGACTAGCTTGTACGAGCAGTACTTC. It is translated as CASSPWWTSLYEQYF.

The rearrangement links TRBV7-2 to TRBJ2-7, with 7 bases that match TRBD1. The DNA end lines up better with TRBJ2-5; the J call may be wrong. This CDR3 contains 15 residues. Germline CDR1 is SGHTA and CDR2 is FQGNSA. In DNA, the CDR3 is TGTGCCAGCAGCTCCGACAGGGCTGTGGGGGAGACCCAGTACTTC. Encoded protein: CASSSDRAVGETQYF.

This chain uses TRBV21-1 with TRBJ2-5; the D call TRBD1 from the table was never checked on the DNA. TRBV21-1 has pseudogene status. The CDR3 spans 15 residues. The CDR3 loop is CASSKGAPGLETQYF. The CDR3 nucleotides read TGTGCCAGCAGCAAAGGTGCTCCAGGGTTAGAGACCCAGTACTTC.

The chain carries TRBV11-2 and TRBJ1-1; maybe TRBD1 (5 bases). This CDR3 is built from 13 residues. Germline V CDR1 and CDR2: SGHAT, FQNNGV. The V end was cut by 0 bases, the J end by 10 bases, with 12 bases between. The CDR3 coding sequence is TGTGCCAGCAGCTTAGAGTCGATAGGGGCAGCTTTCTTT. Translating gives CASSLESIGAAFF.

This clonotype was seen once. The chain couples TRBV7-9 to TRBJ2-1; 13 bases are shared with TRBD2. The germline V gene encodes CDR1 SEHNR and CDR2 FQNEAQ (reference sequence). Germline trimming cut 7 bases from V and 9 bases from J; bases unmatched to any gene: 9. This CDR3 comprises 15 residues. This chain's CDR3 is CASTPQGLAGFEQFF. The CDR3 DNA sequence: TGTGCCAGCACCCCCCAGGGACTAGCGGGATTTGAGCAGTTCTTC.

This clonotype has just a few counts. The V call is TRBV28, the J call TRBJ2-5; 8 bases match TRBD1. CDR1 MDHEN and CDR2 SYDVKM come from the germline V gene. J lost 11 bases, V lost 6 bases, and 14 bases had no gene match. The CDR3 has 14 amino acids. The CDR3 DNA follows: TGTGCCAGCAGCCAAGGGGCAGGGGGCGGTCGGCAGTACTTC. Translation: CASSQGAGGGRQYF. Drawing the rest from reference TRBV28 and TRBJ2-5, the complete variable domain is DVKVTQSSRYLVKRTGEKVFLECVQDMDHENMFWYRQDPGLGLRLIYFSYDVKMKEKGDIPEGYSVSREKKERFSLILESASTNQTSMYLCASSQGAGGGRQYFGPGTRLLVL.

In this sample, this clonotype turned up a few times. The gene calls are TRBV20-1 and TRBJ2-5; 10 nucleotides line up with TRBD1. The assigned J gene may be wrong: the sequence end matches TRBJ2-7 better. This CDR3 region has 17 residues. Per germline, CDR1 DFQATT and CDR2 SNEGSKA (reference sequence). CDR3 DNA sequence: TGCAGTGCCCAGAGGACAGGGGGACTCCCGCTCCGGGGCGAGCAGTACTTC. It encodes CSAQRTGGLPLRGEQYF.

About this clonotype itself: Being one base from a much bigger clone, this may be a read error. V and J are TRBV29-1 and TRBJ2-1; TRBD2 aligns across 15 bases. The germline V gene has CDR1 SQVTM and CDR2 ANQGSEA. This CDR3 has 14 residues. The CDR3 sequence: CSVRTSGRANERFF. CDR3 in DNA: TGCAGCGTGCGGACTAGCGGGAGGGCCAACGAGCGGTTCTTC.

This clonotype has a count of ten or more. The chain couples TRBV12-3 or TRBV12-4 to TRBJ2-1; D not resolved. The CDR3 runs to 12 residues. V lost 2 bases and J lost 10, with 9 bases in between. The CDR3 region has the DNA TGTGCCAGCAGTTTAATAGGTAACGAGCAGTTCTTC. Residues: CASSLIGNEQFF.

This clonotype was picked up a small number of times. CDR3 coding DNA: TGCAGTGCTCAACACAGGGGCCAAGACTATGGCTACACCTTC. This sequence encodes CSAQHRGQDYGYTF. The V and J genes are TRBV20-1 and TRBJ1-2; 7 nucleotides match TRBD1. The CDR3 runs to 14 residues. The germline CDR1 and CDR2 sequences are DFQATT and SNEGSKA (reference sequence). The trim removed 5 bases at V and 3 bases at J, leaving 9 bases unmatched.

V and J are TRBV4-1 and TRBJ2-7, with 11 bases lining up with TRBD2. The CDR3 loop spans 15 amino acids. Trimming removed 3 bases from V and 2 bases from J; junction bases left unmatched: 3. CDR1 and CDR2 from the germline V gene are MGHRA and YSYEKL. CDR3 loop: CASSHGTSGAYEQYF. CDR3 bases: TGCGCCAGCAGCCACGGGACTAGCGGCGCCTACGAGCAGTACTTC.

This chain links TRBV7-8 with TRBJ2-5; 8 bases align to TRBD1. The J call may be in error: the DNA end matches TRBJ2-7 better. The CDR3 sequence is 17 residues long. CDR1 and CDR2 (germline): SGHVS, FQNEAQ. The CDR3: CASSLGSTGAGYYEQYF. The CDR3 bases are TGTGCCAGCAGCTTGGGATCGACAGGGGCCGGCTACTACGAGCAGTACTTC.

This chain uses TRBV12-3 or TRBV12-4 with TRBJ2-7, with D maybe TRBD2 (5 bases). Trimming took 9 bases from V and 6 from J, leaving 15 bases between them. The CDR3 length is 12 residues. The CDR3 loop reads CASGSAPFEQYF. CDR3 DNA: TGTGCCAGTGGGAGCGCCCCCTTCGAGCAGTACTTC.

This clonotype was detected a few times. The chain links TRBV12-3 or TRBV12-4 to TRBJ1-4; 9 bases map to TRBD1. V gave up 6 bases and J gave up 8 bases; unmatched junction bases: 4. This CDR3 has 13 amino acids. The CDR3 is CASSVTGGEKLFF. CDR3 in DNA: TGTGCCAGCAGCGTGACAGGGGGGGAAAAACTGTTTTTT.

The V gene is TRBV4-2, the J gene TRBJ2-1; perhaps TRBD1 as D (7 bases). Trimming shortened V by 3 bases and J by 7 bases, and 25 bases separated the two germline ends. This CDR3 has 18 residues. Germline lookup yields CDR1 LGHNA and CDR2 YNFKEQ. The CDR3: CASSHLGGGIGSKNEQFF. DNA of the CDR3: TGTGCCAGCAGCCATCTAGGGGGCGGGATCGGGAGTAAGAATGAGCAGTTCTTC.

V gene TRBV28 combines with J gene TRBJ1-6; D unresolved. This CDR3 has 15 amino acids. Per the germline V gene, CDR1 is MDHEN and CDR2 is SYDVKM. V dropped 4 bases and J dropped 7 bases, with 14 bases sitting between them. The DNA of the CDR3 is TGTGCCAGCAGTTGGGAGCGAGCGGCCAATTCACCCCTCCACTTT. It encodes CASSWERAANSPLHF.